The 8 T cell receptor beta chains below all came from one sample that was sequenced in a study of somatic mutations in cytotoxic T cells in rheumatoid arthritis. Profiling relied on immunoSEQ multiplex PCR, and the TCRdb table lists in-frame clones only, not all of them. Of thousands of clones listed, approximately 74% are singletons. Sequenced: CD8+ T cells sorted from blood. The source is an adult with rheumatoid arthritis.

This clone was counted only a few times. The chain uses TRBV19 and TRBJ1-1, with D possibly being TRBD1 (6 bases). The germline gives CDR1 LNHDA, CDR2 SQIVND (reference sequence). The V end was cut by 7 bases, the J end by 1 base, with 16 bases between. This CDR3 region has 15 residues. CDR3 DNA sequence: TGTGCCAGTATTGACAGGAGGTTGTGGAACACTGAAGCTTTCTTT. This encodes CASIDRRLWNTEAFF.

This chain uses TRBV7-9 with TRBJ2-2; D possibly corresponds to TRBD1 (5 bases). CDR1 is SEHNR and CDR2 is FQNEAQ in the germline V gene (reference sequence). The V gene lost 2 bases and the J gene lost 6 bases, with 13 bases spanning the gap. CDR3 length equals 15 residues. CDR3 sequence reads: CASSLTGSPAGELFF. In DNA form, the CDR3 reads TGTGCCAGCAGCTTAACAGGATCCCCCGCCGGGGAGCTGTTTTTT.

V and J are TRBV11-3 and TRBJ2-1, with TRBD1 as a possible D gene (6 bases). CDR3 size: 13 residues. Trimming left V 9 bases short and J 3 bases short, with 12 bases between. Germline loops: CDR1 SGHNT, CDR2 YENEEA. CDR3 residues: CASCRDNYNEQFF. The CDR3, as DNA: TGTGCCAGTTGCCGGGACAACTACAATGAGCAGTTCTTC.

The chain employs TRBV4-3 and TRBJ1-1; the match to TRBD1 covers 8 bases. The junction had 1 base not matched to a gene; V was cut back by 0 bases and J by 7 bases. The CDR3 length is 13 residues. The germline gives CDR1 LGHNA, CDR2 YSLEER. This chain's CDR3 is CASSQDTGGEAFF. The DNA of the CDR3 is TGCGCCAGCAGCCAAGATACAGGGGGTGAAGCTTTCTTT.

The CDR3 spells CASSEGGDLYEQYF. The CDR3 nucleotides read TGTGCCAGCAGTGAAGGCGGAGATCTCTACGAGCAGTACTTC. V gene TRBV2 combines with J gene TRBJ2-7; the D is unclear. Deletions cut 1 base from V and 3 bases from J, with 10 bases between. The CDR3 is 14 residues long. Germline V CDR1 and CDR2: SNHLY, FYNNEI. Together with reference TRBV2 and TRBJ2-7, the CDR3 gives the full variable domain: EPEVTQTPSHQVTQMGQEVILRCVPISNHLYFYWYRQILGQKVEFLVSFYNNEISEKSEIFDDQFSVERPDGSNFTLKIRSTKLEDSAMYFCASSEGGDLYEQYFGPGTRLTVT.

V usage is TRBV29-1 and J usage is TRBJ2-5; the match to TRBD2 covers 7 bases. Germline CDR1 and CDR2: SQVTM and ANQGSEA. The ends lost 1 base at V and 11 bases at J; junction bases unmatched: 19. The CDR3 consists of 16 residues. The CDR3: CSVEGLAVQYPEEQYF. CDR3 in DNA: TGCAGCGTTGAAGGGCTAGCGGTTCAATATCCGGAGGAGCAGTACTTC.

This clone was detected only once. This CDR3 reads CASSLPGQGYEQYF. The CDR3 DNA reads as TGTGCCAGCAGCCTACCGGGACAGGGCTACGAGCAGTACTTC. V usage is TRBV5-4 and J usage is TRBJ2-7, with 9 bases aligning to TRBD1. The germline gives CDR1 SGHNT, CDR2 YYREEE (reference sequence). The V and J ends lost 4 bases and 3 bases, in that order; junction bases with no gene match: 5. There are 14 residues in the CDR3.

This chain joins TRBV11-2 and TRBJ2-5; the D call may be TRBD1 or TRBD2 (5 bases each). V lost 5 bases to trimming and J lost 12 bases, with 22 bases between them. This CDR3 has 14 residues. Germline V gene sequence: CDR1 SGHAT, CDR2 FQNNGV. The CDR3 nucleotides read TGTGCCAGCAGCGAAGCAGGGACCCCAAGAGACGAGTACTTC. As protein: CASSEAGTPRDEYF. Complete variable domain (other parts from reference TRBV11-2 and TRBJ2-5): EAGVAQSPRYKIIEKRQSVAFWCNPISGHATLYWYQQILGQGPKLLIQFQNNGVVDDSQLPKDRFSAERLKGVDSTLKIQPAKLEDSAVYLCASSEAGTPRDEYFGPGTRLLVL.